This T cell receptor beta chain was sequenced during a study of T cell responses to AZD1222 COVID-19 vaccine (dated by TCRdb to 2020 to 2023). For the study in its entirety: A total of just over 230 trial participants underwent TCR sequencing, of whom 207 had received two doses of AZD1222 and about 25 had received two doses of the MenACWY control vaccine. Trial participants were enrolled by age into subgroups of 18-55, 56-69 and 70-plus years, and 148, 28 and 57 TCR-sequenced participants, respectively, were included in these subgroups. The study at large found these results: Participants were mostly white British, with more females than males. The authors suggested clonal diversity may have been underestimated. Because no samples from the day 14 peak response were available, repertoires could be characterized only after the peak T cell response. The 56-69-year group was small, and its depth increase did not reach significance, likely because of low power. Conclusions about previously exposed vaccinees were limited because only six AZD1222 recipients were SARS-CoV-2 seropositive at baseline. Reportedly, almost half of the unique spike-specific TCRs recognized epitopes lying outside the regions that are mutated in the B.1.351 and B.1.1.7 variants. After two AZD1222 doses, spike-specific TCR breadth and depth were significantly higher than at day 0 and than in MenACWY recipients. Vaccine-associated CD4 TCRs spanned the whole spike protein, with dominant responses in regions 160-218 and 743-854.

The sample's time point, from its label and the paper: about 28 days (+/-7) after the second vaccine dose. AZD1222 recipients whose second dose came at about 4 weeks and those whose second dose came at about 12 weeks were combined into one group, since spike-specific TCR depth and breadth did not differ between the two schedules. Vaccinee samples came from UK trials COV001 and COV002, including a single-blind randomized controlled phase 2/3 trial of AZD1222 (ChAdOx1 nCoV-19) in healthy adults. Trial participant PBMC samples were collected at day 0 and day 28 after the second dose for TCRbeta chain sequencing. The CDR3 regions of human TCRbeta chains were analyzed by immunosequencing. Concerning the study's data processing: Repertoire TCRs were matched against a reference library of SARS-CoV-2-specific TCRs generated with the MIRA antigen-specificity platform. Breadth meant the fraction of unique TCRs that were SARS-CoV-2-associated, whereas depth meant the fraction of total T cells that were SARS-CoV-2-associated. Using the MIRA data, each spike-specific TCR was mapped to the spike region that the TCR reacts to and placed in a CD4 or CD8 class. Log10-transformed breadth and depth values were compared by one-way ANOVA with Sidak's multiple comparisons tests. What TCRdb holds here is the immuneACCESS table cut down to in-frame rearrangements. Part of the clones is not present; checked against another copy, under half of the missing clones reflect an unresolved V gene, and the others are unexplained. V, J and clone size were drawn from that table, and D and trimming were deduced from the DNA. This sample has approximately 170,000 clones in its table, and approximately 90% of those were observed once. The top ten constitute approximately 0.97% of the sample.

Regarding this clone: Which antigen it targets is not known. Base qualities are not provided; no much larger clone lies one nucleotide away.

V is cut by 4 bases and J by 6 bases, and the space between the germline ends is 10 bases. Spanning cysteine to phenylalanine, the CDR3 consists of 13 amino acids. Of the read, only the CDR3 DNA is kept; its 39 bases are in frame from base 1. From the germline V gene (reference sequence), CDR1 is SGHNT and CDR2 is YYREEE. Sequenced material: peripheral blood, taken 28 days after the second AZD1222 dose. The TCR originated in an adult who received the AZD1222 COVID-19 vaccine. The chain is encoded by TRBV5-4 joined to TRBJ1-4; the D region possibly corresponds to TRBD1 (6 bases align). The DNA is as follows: TGTGCCAGCAGCACAGGGACGGATGAAAAACTGTTTTTT. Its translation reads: CASSTGTDEKLFF.